This TCR beta chain was captured by sequencing in a study of neurological immune-mediated disorders. Concerning this clonotype itself: Its antigen is not known.

cDNA synthesis was performed by 5'RACE with 10-nucleotide random UMIs. Every sequencing run produced over 200 million TCR-beta sequences that came from 15-18 subjects. In TCRdb, the 5' RACE reads were re-called with MiXCR into one record per CDR3 protein. The repertoire consists of about 59,000 distinct CDR3 sequences, with more than 20% occurring once and the leading ten covering 4.6%. Germline V gene data show CDR1 as KGHSH and CDR2 as LQKENI. The CDR3 spans 15 residues. V lost 4 bases and J lost 6, with 16 bases in between. Findings of the study overall: HTLV-1-associated myelopathy led in TCR clonal expansion, while multiple sclerosis ranked lowest, below healthy controls.

As to time point: technical triplicate 2. The sequence derives from a man aged 60-69 years with HTLV-1-associated myelopathy (HAM/TSP). This chain links TRBV18 with TRBJ1-5; D uncertain. The material sequenced was PBMCs. CDR3 sequence: CASSQESVQIQPQHF. As DNA, the CDR3 is TGTGCCAGCTCACAGGAATCCGTTCAGATTCAGCCCCAGCATTTT.